The 12 T cell receptor beta chains below come from one sample, sequenced in a study of blood T cell repertoires in COVID-19. Clones were read by immunoSEQ multiplex PCR, and TCRdb kept only the in-frame ones, dropping some. Of about 180,000 clones listed, roughly 88% are singletons. Sequencing used PBMCs or T cells enriched from blood (not recorded which). The origin of the receptors is a woman in her twenties or thirties who had recovered from COVID-19.

Regarding this clone: A read error may produce the germline difference seen at one junction end. The chain uses TRBV27 and TRBJ1-2; 8 bases map to TRBD1. Germline CDR1 and CDR2: MNHEY and SMNVEV (reference sequence). The CDR3 is made up of 15 amino acids. The CDR3 DNA is TGTGCCCGCAGCCCTCCAGGGGGCATTGGCTATGGCTACACCTTC. It codes for CARSPPGGIGYGYTF.

The chain combines TRBV5-5 with TRBJ2-3; 11 bases are shared with TRBD2. V trimming: 4 bases; J trimming: 4 bases; junction bases outside the gene matches: 2. The CDR3 sequence is 14 residues long. Per the germline V gene, CDR1 is SGHKS and CDR2 is YYEKEE (reference sequence). CDR3 region: CASSLAGGPDTQYF. The CDR3 bases are TGTGCCAGCAGCCTAGCGGGAGGTCCAGATACGCAGTATTTT.

The chain joins TRBV18 to TRBJ2-2; D is uncertain. The CDR3 has 13 residues. The V end was cut by 3 bases, the J end by 4 bases, with 6 bases between. The germline CDR1 and CDR2 sequences are KGHSH and LQKENI. For the CDR3, the DNA is TGTGCCAGCTCACCCCCAGTCACCGGGGAGCTGTTTTTT. The encoded protein is CASSPPVTGELFF.

V and J are TRBV9 and TRBJ1-2, with D perhaps TRBD1 (5 bases). The CDR3 extends over 14 amino acids. CDR1 SGDLS and CDR2 YYNGEE come from the germline V gene. Trimming cost V 4 bases and J 5 bases, with 15 bases left between them. The DNA for the CDR3 is TGTGCCAGCAGCTCCTCGGGAGGGGTTTATGGCTACACCTTC. Its translation is CASSSSGGVYGYTF.

The chain links TRBV5-5 to TRBJ2-5, with D tentatively TRBD2 (5 bases). This CDR3 is built from 15 residues. In germline, CDR1 is SGHKS, CDR2 YYEKEE (reference sequence). Between the trimmed V and J ends, which lost 8 bases and 4 bases, there was a span of 21 bases. The CDR3 nucleotides are TGTGCCAGTATCATGCGGCCGGGTGGAGGAGAGACCCAGTACTTC. This codes for CASIMRPGGGETQYF.

The chain is built from TRBV14 and TRBJ1-1; possibly TRBD1 for D (5 bases). This CDR3 has 16 amino acids. Deletions cut 0 bases from V and 6 bases from J, with 17 bases between. Germline values: CDR1 SGHDN, CDR2 FVKESK. CDR3 loop: CASSQDQGQGLSEAFF. CDR3 in DNA: TGTGCCAGCAGCCAAGATCAAGGGCAGGGTTTATCTGAAGCTTTCTTT. The full variable domain, with the rest looked up from reference TRBV14 and TRBJ1-1, is EAGVTQFPSHSVIEKGQTVTLRCDPISGHDNLYWYRRVMGKEIKFLLHFVKESKQDESGMPNNRFLAERTGGTYSTLKVQPAELEDSGVYFCASSQDQGQGLSEAFFGQGTRLTVV.

The gene calls are TRBV28 and TRBJ2-7, with D possibly being TRBD2 (5 bases). Trimming shortened V by 4 bases and J by 5 bases, and 9 bases separated the two germline ends. CDR3 size: 12 residues. The germline V gene encodes CDR1 MDHEN and CDR2 SYDVKM. CDR3 sequence (DNA): TGTGCCAGCAGTTCCCCGGAGGACGAGCAGTACTTC. Translating it yields CASSSPEDEQYF.

This chain links TRBV3-1 (or the pseudogene TRBV3-2) with TRBJ2-1; 14 positions match TRBD2. This CDR3 region has 16 residues. The V gene's germline CDR1 is LGHDT and CDR2 YNNKEL (reference sequence). After removal of 3 bases from V and 9 bases from J, the junction contained 7 bases not matched to a gene. This CDR3 is CASSHEGLAGASEQFF. Here the CDR3 DNA reads TGTGCCAGCAGCCATGAGGGACTAGCGGGAGCAAGTGAGCAGTTCTTC.

J is TRBJ2-3 and V is TRBV28, with TRBD1 matching 7 bases. The CDR3 contains 15 residues. The V segment lost 7 bases and the J segment 3 bases; nucleotides outside the gene matches: 10. Germline V CDR1 and CDR2: MDHEN, SYDVKM. The DNA of the CDR3 is TGTGCCAGCACTTACAGGGGTGGGATAACAGATACGCAGTATTTT. This gives the protein CASTYRGGITDTQYF.

The chain uses TRBV6-1 and TRBJ1-3; tentatively, D is TRBD1 (5 bases). This CDR3 has 16 amino acids. Germline V gene data show CDR1 as MNHNS and CDR2 as SASEGT. The V end was cut by 2 bases, the J end by 4 bases, with 15 bases between. CDR3 protein: CASSEKLPGNGNTIYF. CDR3 nucleotide sequence: TGTGCCAGCAGTGAAAAACTCCCAGGGAACGGAAACACCATATATTTT.

This clone turned up a few times. The rearrangement uses TRBV7-9 and TRBJ1-6; no reliable D call. Per germline, CDR1 SEHNR and CDR2 FQNEAQ (reference sequence). This CDR3 is built from 16 residues. The V gene lost 1 base and the J gene lost 9 bases, with 16 bases spanning the gap. The CDR3 bases are TGTGCCAGCAGCTTAGTTTCAGATGACTTGGGTTCACCCCTCCACTTT. Translating it yields CASSLVSDDLGSPLHF.

This clone was seen only a few times. V gene TRBV7-9 combines with J gene TRBJ2-1, with D possibly TRBD2 on 6 matching bases. This CDR3 is 12 amino acids long. Trimming pared 6 bases from V and 6 bases from J, leaving 9 bases between. Germline V gene lookup returns CDR1 SEHNR and CDR2 FQNEAQ (reference sequence). The CDR3 sequence: CASRFSGNEQFF. The CDR3 bases are TGTGCCAGCAGGTTTAGCGGCAATGAGCAGTTCTTC.